This record concerns one T cell receptor beta chain sequence. Its antigen remains unidentified. The record originates from a study of human T cells and chemical hapten exposure. Study results and limitations: The immune response of these alopecia patients might not match healthy individuals'.

Time point meaning: patch test 3, about 24 weeks after DPC sensitization. Treatment: therapeutic diphenylcyclopropenone sensitization with weekly scalp DPC. TCRdb analysed the RACE reads with MiXCR anew, one entry per CDR3 protein. The sample lists roughly 71,000 distinct CDR3 sequences, roughly 10% seen once, with 1.4% in the top ten. The CDR3 length is 15 residues. Germline loops: CDR1 MNHEY, CDR2 SVGEGT. The trim removed 5 bases at V and 4 bases at J, leaving 10 bases unmatched. V usage is TRBV6-2 or TRBV6-3 and J usage is TRBJ2-5, with 7 bases lining up with TRBD1. The starting material was whole blood, obtained in connection with sensitization to the hapten diphenylcyclopropenone (DPC). This receptor was obtained from a woman aged 45 to 65 with alopecia areata. Some clones in this sample may be carry-over from other donors' samples. CDR3 in DNA: TGTGCCAGCAGTCCCGGGACAGATCTGGGAGAGACCCAGTACTTC. Residues: CASSPGTDLGETQYF.